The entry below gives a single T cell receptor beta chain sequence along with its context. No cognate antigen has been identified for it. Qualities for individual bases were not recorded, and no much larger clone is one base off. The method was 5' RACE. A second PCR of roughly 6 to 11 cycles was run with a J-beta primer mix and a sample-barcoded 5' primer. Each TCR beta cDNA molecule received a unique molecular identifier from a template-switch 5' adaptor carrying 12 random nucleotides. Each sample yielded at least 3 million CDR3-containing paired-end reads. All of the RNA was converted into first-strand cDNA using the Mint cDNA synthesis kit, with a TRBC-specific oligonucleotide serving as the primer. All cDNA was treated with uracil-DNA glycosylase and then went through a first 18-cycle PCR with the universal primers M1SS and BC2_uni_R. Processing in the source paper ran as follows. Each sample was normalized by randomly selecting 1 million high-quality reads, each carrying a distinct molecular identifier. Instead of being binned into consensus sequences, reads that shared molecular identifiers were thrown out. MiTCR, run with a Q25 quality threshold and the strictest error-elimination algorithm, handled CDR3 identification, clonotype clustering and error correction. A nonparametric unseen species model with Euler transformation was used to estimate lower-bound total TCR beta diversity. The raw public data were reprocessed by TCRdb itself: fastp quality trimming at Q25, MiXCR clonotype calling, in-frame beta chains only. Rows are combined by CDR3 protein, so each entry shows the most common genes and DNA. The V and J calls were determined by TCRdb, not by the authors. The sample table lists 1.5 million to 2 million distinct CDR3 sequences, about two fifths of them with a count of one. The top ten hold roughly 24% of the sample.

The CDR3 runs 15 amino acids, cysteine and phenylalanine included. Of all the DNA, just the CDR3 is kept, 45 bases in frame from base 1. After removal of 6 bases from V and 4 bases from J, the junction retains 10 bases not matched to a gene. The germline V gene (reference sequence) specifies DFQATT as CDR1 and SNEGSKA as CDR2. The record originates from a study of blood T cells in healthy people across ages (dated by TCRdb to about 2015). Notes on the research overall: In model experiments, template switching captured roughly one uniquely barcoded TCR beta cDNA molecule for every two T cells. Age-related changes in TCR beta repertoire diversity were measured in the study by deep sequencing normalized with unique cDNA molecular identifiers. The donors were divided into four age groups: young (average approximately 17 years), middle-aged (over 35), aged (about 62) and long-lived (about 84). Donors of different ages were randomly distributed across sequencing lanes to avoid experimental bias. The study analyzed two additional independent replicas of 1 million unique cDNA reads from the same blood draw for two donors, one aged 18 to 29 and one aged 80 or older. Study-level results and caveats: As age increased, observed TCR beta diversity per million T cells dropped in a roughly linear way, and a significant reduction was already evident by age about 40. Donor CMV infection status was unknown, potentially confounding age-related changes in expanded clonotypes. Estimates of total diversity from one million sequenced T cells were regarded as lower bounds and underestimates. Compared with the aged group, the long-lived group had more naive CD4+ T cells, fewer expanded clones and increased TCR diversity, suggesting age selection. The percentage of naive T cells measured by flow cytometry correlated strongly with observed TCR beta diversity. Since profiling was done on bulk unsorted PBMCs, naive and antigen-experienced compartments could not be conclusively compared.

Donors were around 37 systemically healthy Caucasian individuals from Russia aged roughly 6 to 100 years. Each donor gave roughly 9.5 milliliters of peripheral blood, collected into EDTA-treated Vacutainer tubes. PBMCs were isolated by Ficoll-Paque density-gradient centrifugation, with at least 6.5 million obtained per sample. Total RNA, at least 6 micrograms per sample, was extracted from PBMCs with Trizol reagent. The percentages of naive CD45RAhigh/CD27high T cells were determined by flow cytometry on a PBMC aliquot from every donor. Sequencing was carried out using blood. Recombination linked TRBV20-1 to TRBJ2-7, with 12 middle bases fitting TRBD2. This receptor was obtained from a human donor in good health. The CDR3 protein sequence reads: CSAVGLAGRTYEQYF. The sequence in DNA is TGCAGTGCGGTAGGACTAGCGGGGAGGACATACGAGCAGTACTTC.